This TCR beta chain was sequenced during a study of blood T cell repertoires in COVID-19. For the study at large: Sites across the United States, Italy and Spain contributed samples from acute and convalescent COVID-19.

CDR1 and CDR2 (germline): MNHEY, SMNVEV (reference sequence). The CDR3 length is 14 residues. Trimming removed 4 bases from V and 0 bases from J; junction bases left unmatched: 2. Study members were between about 18 and 100 years old and lived in 24 US regions. Categorization into cohorts depended on clinical history that participants reported. Per the authors' pipeline: Reference gene primers were amplified, and this amplification served to estimate nucleated cell counts. Sequencing used immunoSEQ multiplex PCR; TCRdb keeps in-frame clones, though not all of them. V, J and clone size are those of that table, while D and trimming were read from the DNA. The table lists approximately 250,000 clones, around 89% of them singletons.

The sequenced material came from PBMCs or T cells enriched from blood (not recorded which). The rearrangement joins TRBV27 to TRBJ2-7, with 8 nucleotides matching TRBD2. The receptor was derived from a woman between 55 and 75 years old in a cohort exposed to, infected with or recovered from COVID-19 (not recorded which). The CDR3 nucleotides read TGTGCCAGCAGTTGGAGCGGGAGCTCCTACGAGCAGTACTTC. Amino acid sequence: CASSWSGSSYEQYF.